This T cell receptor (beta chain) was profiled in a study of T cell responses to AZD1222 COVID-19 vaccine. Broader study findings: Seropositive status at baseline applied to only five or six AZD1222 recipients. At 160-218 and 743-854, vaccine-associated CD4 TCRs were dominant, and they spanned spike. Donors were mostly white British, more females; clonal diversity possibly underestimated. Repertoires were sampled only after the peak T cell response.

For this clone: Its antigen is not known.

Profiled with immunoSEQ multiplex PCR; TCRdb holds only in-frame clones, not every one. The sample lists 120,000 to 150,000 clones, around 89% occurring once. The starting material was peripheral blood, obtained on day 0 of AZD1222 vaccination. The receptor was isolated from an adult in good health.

CDR3 amino acids: CASSAPPGGEQFF. The DNA for the CDR3 is TGTGCCAGCAGCGCCCCACCGGGGGGTGAGCAGTTCTTC. The J gene is TRBJ2-1, the V gene TRBV9, with 7 bases aligning to TRBD2. The length of the CDR3 is 13 residues. Germline trimming cut 3 bases from V and 9 bases from J; bases unmatched to any gene: 6. Germline CDR1 is SGDLS and CDR2 is YYNGEE.